Listed below are T cell receptor beta chains from one sample, sequenced in a study of blood T cell repertoires in COVID-19. Data came from immunoSEQ multiplex PCR; TCRdb stores just in-frame clones and leaves some out. The profile covers some 100,000 clones, with approximately 89% appearing a single time and 2% to 2.5% taken by the ten largest. The sample consisted of peripheral blood. Every receptor here comes from a man between 50 and 59 years old with active COVID-19. Each CDR3 is given with its conserved first and last residue. The D gene is left open where the match is weak. Clone size is not always given. Where it is, it says once, few, many or a class for expanded clones.

15	.	.	TRBV7-2	TRBJ2-3	TGTGCCAGCAGCGCAGCGGTAATTAGCACAGATACGCAGTATTTT	CASSAAVISTDTQYF
16	.	TRBD1	TRBV2	TRBJ1-4	TGTGCCAGCAGTGGGGGTCGGACAGGGGGCTTCGAAAAACTGTTTTTT	CASSGGRTGGFEKLFF
13	.	TRBD1	TRBV13	TRBJ1-5	TGTGCCAGCAGCTACGCAGGGGGTCAGCCCCAGCATTTT	CASSYAGGQPQHF
17	.	TRBD2	TRBV4-1	TRBJ2-1	TGCGCCAGCAGCCAAGGACGGGCTAGCGGGGGGTACAATGAGCAGTTCTTC	CASSQGRASGGYNEQFF
14	.	TRBD1	TRBV13	TRBJ2-5	TGTGCCAGCAGCACCGGACAGGGGGTGCAGACCCAGTACTTC	CASSTGQGVQTQYF
15	.	.	TRBV5-4	TRBJ2-5	TGTGCCAGCAGCTTTGGGGGGGGCGGGGTAGAGACCCAGTACTTC	CASSFGGGGVETQYF
13	.	.	TRBV7-2	TRBJ2-3	TGTGCCAGCAGCTCCTTTAGCACAGATACGCAGTATTTT	CASSSFSTDTQYF
13	.	.	TRBV15	TRBJ2-3	TGTGCCACCAATTATCCGGGGGCAGATACGCAGTATTTT	CATNYPGADTQYF
13	.	.	TRBV19	TRBJ1-5	TGTGCCACCGGGGAACGGGGCAATCAGCCCCAGCATTTT	CATGERGNQPQHF
13	.	TRBD1	TRBV2	TRBJ2-1	TGTGCCAGCAACGGACAGGGCTACAATGAGCAGTTCTTC	CASNGQGYNEQFF
11	.	TRBD1	TRBV28	TRBJ2-4	TGTGCCAGCAGTTTAAGGGACAGGGAGTACTTC	CASSLRDREYF
14	.	.	TRBV7-9	TRBJ2-4	TGTGCCAGCAGCTCCTCCAGGGCGAAAAACATTCAGTACTTC	CASSSSRAKNIQYF
14	.	TRBD2	TRBV7-9	TRBJ2-7	TGTGCCAGCAGCTTACTAGCGGGGGACTACGAGCAGTACTTC	CASSLLAGDYEQYF
16	.	.	TRBV6-5	TRBJ1-2	TGTGCCAGCAGTTACCAGCGCGGGGGGACGCAGGATGGCTACACCTTC	CASSYQRGGTQDGYTF
16	.	TRBD1	TRBV5-4	TRBJ2-2	TGTGCCAGCAGCGCGAACAGGGGGAATATTAACGGGGAGCTGTTTTTT	CASSANRGNINGELFF
14	.	.	TRBV6-6	TRBJ2-1	TGTGCCAGCACCACCCCTGCAGATTACAATGAGCAGTTCTTC	CASTTPADYNEQFF
11	.	.	TRBV12-3/TRBV12-4	TRBJ2-5	TGTGCCAGCAGTTTGGGGGGAGCCCAGTACTTC	CASSLGGAQYF
13	.	.	TRBV12-3/TRBV12-4	TRBJ1-1	TGTGCCAGCACCTGGGGGGGGACGACTGAAGCTTTCTTT	CASTWGGTTEAFF
15	.	.	TRBV21-1	TRBJ2-4	TGTGCCAGCAGCAAAGCGGGACAGGGATCAGTCATTCAGTACTTC	CASSKAGQGSVIQYF
12	.	.	TRBV5-1	TRBJ2-2	TGCGCCAGCAGCTTCAGCACCGGGGAGCTGTTTTTT	CASSFSTGELFF
15	.	.	TRBV5-5	TRBJ1-1	TGTGCCAGCACCCCGGTGGTAGCATTGAACACTGAAGCTTTCTTT	CASTPVVALNTEAFF
15	.	.	TRBV24-1	TRBJ1-1	TGTGCCACCAGAGCTCGGGGAAGCCCGGCCACTGAAGCTTTCTTT	CATRARGSPATEAFF
15	.	.	TRBV6-1	TRBJ1-5	TGTGCCAGCAGTGAAGGTGTGACAGTCAATCAGCCCCAGCATTTT	CASSEGVTVNQPQHF
14	few	.	TRBV6-1	TRBJ2-7	TGTGCCAGCAGTGAAACGGGTTTCGTGTACGAGCAGTACTTC	CASSETGFVYEQYF
11	.	.	TRBV29-1	TRBJ2-1	TGCAGCCTCAGGGTTTACAATGAGCAGTTCTTC	CSLRVYNEQFF
15	.	.	TRBV7-9	TRBJ1-5	TGTGCCAGCAGCTTAGGCACAGGGTTGGATCAGCCCCAGCATTTT	CASSLGTGLDQPQHF
14	.	.	TRBV28	TRBJ1-5	TGTGCCAGCTCCGCGGCAGGGGCAAATCAGCCCCAGCATTTT	CASSAAGANQPQHF
13	few	.	TRBV19	TRBJ2-2	TGTGCCAGTAGTAACCAGGGTCCCGGGGAGCTGTTTTTT	CASSNQGPGELFF
15	once	.	TRBV7-9	TRBJ1-1	TGTGCCAGCAGCTTCGGGGGGGGCGTCGGCACTGAAGCTTTCTTT	CASSFGGGVGTEAFF